The 17 T cell receptor beta chains below come from one sample, sequenced in a study of blood T cell repertoires in COVID-19. The data were produced by immunoSEQ multiplex PCR, yet TCRdb's version contains in-frame clones alone and is incomplete. Here the sample spans around 24,000 clones, about 89% being singletons. Sequencing was performed on peripheral blood. These receptors were taken from a man aged 70 or older with COVID-19, enrolled during active disease.

The chain has TRBV19 and TRBJ1-5; tentative D call: TRBD1 (5 bases). V shed 1 base and J shed 1 base, with 11 bases lying between them. This CDR3 contains 16 residues. The germline V gene has CDR1 LNHDA and CDR2 SQIVND (reference sequence). The CDR3, as DNA: TGTGCCAGTAGTATAGTCCCAGGGATGAGCAATCAGCCCCAGCATTTT. Translated, it gives CASSIVPGMSNQPQHF.

This clone was found once. The chain uses TRBV27 and TRBJ1-2; unclear D gene. The CDR3 is 13 amino acids. V was shortened by 2 bases and J by 8 bases, with 12 bases between the two germline ends. Germline V CDR1 and CDR2: MNHEY, SMNVEV (reference sequence). The CDR3 here is CASSLSGVGGYTF. CDR3 nucleotides: TGTGCCAGCAGTTTAAGCGGGGTCGGCGGCTACACCTTC.

This chain joins TRBV30 and TRBJ2-3; no definite D call. With 5 bases removed from V and 0 bases from J, the gap between germline ends came to 6 bases. The CDR3 loop spans 12 amino acids. Germline values: CDR1 GTSNPN, CDR2 SVGIG (reference sequence). The chain's CDR3 is CAWGHSTDTQYF. The CDR3 bases are TGTGCCTGGGGCCATAGCACAGATACGCAGTATTTT.

This sequence joins TRBV16 and TRBJ1-2; D perhaps matches TRBD1 (5 bases). CDR1 is KGHSY and CDR2 is FQNENV in the germline V gene. Trimming removed 3 bases from V and 5 bases from J, with 19 bases in between. The CDR3 runs to 16 residues. CDR3 DNA: TGTGCCAGCAGCCACTCAGAGGCCGGGGGAGGATATGGCTACACCTTC. Its translation: CASSHSEAGGGYGYTF.

The chain carries TRBV3-1 (or the pseudogene TRBV3-2) and TRBJ2-7; maybe TRBD1 (6 bases). Germline CDR1 is LGHDT and CDR2 is YNNKEL (reference sequence). Between the trimmed V and J ends, which lost 4 bases and 0 bases, there was a span of 7 bases. The CDR3 has 13 amino acids. The DNA of the CDR3 is TGTGCCAGCAGCCGGGGGCTCTCCTACGAGCAGTACTTC. Protein: CASSRGLSYEQYF.

The chain carries TRBV6-1 and TRBJ1-3, with D possibly TRBD1 on 6 matching bases. CDR1 and CDR2 from the germline V gene are MNHNS and SASEGT. Trimming removed 1 base at V and 6 bases at J, with 10 bases between. The CDR3 covers 14 residues. The CDR3 is CASSEGWTANTIYF. CDR3 DNA: TGTGCCAGCAGTGAAGGTTGGACAGCAAACACCATATATTTT.

The chain employs TRBV24-1 and TRBJ2-7; D is ambiguous. Germline CDR1 and CDR2: KGHDR and SFDVKD. V shed 1 base and J shed 7 bases, with 7 bases lying between them. CDR3 length: 12 residues. CDR3 protein: CATSDLTGEQYF. The CDR3 DNA reads as TGTGCCACCAGTGATTTAACTGGTGAGCAGTACTTC.

The chain carries TRBV9 and TRBJ2-3; TRBD2 is a possible D gene (6 bases). V was clipped by 0 bases and J by 2 bases, with 13 bases between them. Germline loops: CDR1 SGDLS, CDR2 YYNGEE. The CDR3 is made up of 16 amino acids. DNA for the CDR3: TGTGCCAGCAGCGTAGCTACGACGGGACTCACAGATACGCAGTATTTT. The encoded protein is CASSVATTGLTDTQYF.

The chain couples TRBV29-1 to TRBJ1-1, with 8 bases aligning to TRBD1. The length of the CDR3 is 12 residues. The germline gives CDR1 SQVTM, CDR2 ANQGSEA. CDR3 bases: TGCACCACAGGACAGGGCAACACTGAAGCTTTCTTT. Its translation is CTTGQGNTEAFF.

This chain joins TRBV5-1 and TRBJ2-2; 7 positions match TRBD2. The CDR3 is 15 residues long. J was trimmed by 6 bases and V by 0 bases; bases with no gene match: 5. The germline V gene has CDR1 SGHRS and CDR2 YFSETQ. Here the CDR3 reads CASSLGPAGAGELFF. In DNA, the CDR3 is TGCGCCAGCAGCTTGGGTCCGGCGGGGGCCGGGGAGCTGTTTTTT.

This clone has only a few counts. V is TRBV6-2 or TRBV6-3 and J is TRBJ2-7; TRBD1 matches at 12 bases. Germline trimming cut 1 base from V and 0 bases from J; bases unmatched to any gene: 7. Germline CDR1 MNHEY, CDR2 SVGEGT. The CDR3 spans 18 residues. The CDR3 coding sequence is TGTGCCAGCAGTTACTGGGACAGGGGGCTGACCTACTCCTACGAGCAGTACTTC. It yields the protein CASSYWDRGLTYSYEQYF.

The V and J genes are TRBV7-2 and TRBJ2-5; D call uncertain. The CDR3 runs to 13 residues. Trimming stripped 5 bases from V and 7 bases from J, with 14 bases between. CDR1 is SGHTA, CDR2 FQGNSA, per germline. CDR3 in amino acids: CASSPQVYPTQYF. CDR3 nucleotides: TGTGCCAGCAGCCCACAAGTATACCCGACCCAGTACTTC.

The chain combines TRBV6-6 with TRBJ2-1, with 8 nucleotides matching TRBD2. Germline CDR1 reads MNHNY; CDR2 reads SVGAGI (reference sequence). The ends lost 2 bases at V and 4 bases at J; junction bases unmatched: 4. This CDR3 is built from 15 residues. CDR3 DNA: TGTGCCAGCAGTTACGGCCGGGAGGGTTACAATGAGCAGTTCTTC. It is translated as CASSYGREGYNEQFF.

This chain joins TRBV5-1 and TRBJ2-2; tentatively, D is TRBD2 (5 bases). Germline V gives CDR1 SGHRS, CDR2 YFSETQ. This CDR3 is 14 amino acids long. Between the trimmed V and J ends, which lost 4 bases and 7 bases, there was a span of 14 bases. The CDR3 DNA follows: TGCGCCAGCAGCCTGGACCGCGGAGGCGGGGAGCTGTTTTTT. It specifies CASSLDRGGGELFF.

The V gene is TRBV7-9, the J gene TRBJ2-3; no clear D gene. This CDR3 is 12 amino acids long. The V end lost 3 bases, the J end lost 5 bases, and 6 bases lay between the germline ends. CDR1 is SEHNR and CDR2 is FQNEAQ in the germline V gene (reference sequence). CDR3 protein: CASSFYGDTQYF. In DNA form, the CDR3 reads TGTGCCAGCAGCTTTTACGGAGATACGCAGTATTTT.

The chain combines TRBV7-9 with TRBJ2-2, with 9 bases that match TRBD1. Germline CDR1 reads SEHNR; CDR2 reads FQNEAQ (reference sequence). Germline trimming cut 4 bases from V and 6 bases from J; bases unmatched to any gene: 6. This CDR3 has 15 amino acids. This CDR3 reads CASSSGTGMSGELFF. The DNA for the CDR3 is TGTGCCAGCAGCTCAGGGACAGGGATGTCCGGGGAGCTGTTTTTT.

V and J are TRBV15 and TRBJ2-6, with D perhaps matching TRBD1 (5 bases). The length of the CDR3 is 16 residues. The ends were cut back, 1 base at V and 2 bases at J, with 9 bases in the middle. Germline V gives CDR1 LNHNV, CDR2 YYDKDF (reference sequence). CDR3 nucleotides: TGTGCCACCAGCAGAGTCAGGGCGACTGGGGCCAACGTCCTGACTTTC. This translates into CATSRVRATGANVLTF.